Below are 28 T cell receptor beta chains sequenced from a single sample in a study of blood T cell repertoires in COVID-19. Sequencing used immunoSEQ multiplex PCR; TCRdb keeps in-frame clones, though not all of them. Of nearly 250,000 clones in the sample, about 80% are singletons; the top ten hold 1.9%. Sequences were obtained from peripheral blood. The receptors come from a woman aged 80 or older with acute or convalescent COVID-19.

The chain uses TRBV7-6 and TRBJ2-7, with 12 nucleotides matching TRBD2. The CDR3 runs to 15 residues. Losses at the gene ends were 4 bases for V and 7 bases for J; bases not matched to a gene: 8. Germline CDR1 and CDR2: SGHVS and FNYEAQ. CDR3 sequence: CASSSGLAGANEQYF. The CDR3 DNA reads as TGTGCCAGCAGCTCGGGACTAGCGGGCGCGAATGAGCAGTACTTC.

CDR3 in DNA: TGTGCCAGTGTCCGGGACAGAGAGACCCAGTACTTC. Translation: CASVRDRETQYF. V usage is TRBV2 and J usage is TRBJ2-5; 7 bases are a match to TRBD1. V trimming: 9 bases; J trimming: 4 bases; junction bases outside the gene matches: 5. This CDR3 has 12 amino acids. The germline V gene has CDR1 SNHLY and CDR2 FYNNEI. The variable domain in full, completed from reference TRBV2 and TRBJ2-5, reads EPEVTQTPSHQVTQMGQEVILRCVPISNHLYFYWYRQILGQKVEFLVSFYNNEISEKSEIFDDQFSVERPDGSNFTLKIRSTKLEDSAMYFCASVRDRETQYFGPGTRLLVL.

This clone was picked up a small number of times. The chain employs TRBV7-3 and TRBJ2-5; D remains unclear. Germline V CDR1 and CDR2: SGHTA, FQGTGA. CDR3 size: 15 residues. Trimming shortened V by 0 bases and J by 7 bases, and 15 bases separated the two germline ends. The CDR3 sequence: CASSLTYEPGGTQYF. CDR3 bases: TGTGCCAGCAGCTTAACGTATGAGCCCGGCGGGACCCAGTACTTC.

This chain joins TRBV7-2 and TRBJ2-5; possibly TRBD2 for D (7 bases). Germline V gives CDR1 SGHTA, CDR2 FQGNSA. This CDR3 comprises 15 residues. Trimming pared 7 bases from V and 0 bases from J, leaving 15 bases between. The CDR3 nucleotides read TGTGCCAGCACCCTAGGGGGGGCCTACCAAGAGACCCAGTACTTC. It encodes CASTLGGAYQETQYF. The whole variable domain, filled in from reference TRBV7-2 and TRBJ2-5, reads GAGVSQSPSNKVTEKGKDVELRCDPISGHTALYWYRQSLGQGLEFLIYFQGNSAPDKSGLPSDRFSAERTGGSVSTLTIQRTQQEDSAVYLCASTLGGAYQETQYFGPGTRLLVL.

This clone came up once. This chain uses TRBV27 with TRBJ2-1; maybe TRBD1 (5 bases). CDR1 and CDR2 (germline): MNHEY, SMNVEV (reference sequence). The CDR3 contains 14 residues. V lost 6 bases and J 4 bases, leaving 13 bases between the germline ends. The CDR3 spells CASSTSTAYNEQFF. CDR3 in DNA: TGTGCCAGCAGCACCTCGACAGCGTACAATGAGCAGTTCTTC.

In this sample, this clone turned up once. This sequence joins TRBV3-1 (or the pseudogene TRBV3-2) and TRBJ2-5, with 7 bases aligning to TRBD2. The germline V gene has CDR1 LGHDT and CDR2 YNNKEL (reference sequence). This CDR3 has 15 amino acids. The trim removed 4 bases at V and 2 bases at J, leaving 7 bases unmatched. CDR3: CASSRLGGGQETQYF. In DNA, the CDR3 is TGTGCCAGCAGCCGTTTGGGGGGGGGTCAAGAGACCCAGTACTTC.

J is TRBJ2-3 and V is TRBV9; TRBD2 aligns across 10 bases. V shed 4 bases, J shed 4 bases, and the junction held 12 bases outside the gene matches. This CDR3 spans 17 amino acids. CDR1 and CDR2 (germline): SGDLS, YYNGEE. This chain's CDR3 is CASSSTYSGGLPDTQYF. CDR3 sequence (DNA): TGTGCCAGCAGCTCAACCTATAGCGGGGGGTTACCAGATACGCAGTATTTT.

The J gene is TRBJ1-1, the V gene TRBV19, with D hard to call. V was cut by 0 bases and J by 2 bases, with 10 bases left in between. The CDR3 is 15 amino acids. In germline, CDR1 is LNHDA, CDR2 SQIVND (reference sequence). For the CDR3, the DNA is TGTGCCAGTAGTATAGACGGGGTATCAAACACTGAAGCTTTCTTT. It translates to CASSIDGVSNTEAFF.

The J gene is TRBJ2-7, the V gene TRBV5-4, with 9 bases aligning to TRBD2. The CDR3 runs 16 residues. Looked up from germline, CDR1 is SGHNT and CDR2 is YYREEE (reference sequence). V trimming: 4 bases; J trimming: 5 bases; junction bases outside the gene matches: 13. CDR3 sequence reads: CASSGGGGLASHEQYF. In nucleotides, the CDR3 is TGTGCCAGCAGCGGGGGAGGGGGACTAGCTTCCCACGAGCAGTACTTC.

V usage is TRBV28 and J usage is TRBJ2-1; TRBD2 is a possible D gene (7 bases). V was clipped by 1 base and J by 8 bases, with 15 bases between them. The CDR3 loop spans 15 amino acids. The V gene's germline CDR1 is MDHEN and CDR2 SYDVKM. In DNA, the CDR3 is TGTGCCAGCAGTTTATACGGAGACGGGGGGCATGAGCAGTTCTTC. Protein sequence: CASSLYGDGGHEQFF.

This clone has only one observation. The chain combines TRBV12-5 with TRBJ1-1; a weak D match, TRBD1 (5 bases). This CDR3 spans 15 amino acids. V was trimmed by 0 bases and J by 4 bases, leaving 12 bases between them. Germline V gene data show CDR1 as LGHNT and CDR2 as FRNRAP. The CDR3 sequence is CASGLVLPRGTEAFF. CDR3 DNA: TGTGCTAGTGGTTTGGTACTACCAAGGGGCACTGAAGCTTTCTTT.

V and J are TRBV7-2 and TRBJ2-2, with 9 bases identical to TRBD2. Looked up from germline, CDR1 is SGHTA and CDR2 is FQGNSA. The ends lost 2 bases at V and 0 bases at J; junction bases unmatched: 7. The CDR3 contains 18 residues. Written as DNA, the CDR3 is TGTGCCAGCAGCTTATATGGGGGACTAGCCCCGAACACCGGGGAGCTGTTTTTT. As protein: CASSLYGGLAPNTGELFF.

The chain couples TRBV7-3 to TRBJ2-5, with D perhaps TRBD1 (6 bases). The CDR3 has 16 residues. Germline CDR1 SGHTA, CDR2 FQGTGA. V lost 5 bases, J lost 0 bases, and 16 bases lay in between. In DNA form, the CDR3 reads TGTGCCAGCAGCCCACTGGGGGCAGGGAACCAAGAGACCCAGTACTTC. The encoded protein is CASSPLGAGNQETQYF.

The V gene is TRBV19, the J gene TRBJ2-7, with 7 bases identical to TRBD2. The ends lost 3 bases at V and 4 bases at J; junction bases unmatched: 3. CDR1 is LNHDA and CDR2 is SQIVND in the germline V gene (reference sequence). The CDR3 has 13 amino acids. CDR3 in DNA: TGTGCCAGTAGTATCCCCGGGAGGTACGAGCAGTACTTC. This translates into CASSIPGRYEQYF.

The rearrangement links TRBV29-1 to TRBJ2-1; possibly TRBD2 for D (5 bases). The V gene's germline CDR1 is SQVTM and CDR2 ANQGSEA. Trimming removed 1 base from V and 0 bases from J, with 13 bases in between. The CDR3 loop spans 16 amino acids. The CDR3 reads CSVEVGKANSYNEQFF. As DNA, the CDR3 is TGCAGCGTTGAAGTCGGGAAGGCAAACTCCTACAATGAGCAGTTCTTC.

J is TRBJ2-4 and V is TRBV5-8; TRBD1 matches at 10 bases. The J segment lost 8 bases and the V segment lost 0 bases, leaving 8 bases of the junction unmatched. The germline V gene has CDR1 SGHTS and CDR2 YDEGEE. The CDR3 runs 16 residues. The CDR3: CASSLDYGDRGHIQYF. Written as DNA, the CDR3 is TGTGCCAGCAGCTTGGATTACGGGGACAGGGGACACATTCAGTACTTC.

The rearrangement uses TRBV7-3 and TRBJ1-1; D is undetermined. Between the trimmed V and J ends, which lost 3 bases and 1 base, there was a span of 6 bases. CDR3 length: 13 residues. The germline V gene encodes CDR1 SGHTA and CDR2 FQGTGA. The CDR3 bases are TGTGCCAGCAGCTTTTCCCAGAACACTGAAGCTTTCTTT. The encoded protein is CASSFSQNTEAFF.

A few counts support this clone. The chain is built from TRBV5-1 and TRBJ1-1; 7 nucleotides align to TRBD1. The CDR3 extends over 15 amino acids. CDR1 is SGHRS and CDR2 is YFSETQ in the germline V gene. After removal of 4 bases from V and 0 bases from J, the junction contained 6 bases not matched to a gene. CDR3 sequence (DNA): TGCGCCAGCAGCCGCCAAGGGACAGTGAACACTGAAGCTTTCTTT. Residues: CASSRQGTVNTEAFF.

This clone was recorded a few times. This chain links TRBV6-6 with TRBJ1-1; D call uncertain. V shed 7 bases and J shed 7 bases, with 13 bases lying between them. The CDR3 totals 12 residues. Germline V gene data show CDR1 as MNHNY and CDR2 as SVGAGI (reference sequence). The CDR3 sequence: CASKTLGDEAFF. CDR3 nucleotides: TGTGCCAGCAAAACCCTCGGGGATGAAGCTTTCTTT.

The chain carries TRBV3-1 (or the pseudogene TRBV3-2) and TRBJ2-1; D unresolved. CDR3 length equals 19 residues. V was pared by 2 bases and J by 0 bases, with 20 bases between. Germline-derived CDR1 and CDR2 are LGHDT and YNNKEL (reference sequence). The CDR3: CASSQPRPQRSSSYNEQFF. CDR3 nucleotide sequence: TGTGCCAGCAGCCAACCAAGGCCTCAGCGCTCTAGCTCCTACAATGAGCAGTTCTTC.

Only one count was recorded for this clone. Here the CDR3 DNA reads TGTGCCAGCAGTGAAGGGTCGCGAGGTGGAGGAGAGACCCAGTACTTC. Amino acid sequence: CASSEGSRGGGETQYF. The chain recombines TRBV6-1 with TRBJ2-5; D is perhaps TRBD2 (5 bases). This CDR3 has 16 residues. The ends were cut back, 1 base at V and 4 bases at J, with 16 bases in the middle. Germline-derived CDR1 and CDR2 are MNHNS and SASEGT.

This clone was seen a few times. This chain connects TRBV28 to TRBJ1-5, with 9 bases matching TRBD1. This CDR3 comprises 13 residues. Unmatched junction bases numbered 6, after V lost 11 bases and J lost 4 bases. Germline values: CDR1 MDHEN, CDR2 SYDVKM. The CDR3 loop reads CAVTGGGNQPQHF. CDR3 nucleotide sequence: TGTGCCGTAACAGGGGGCGGGAATCAGCCCCAGCATTTT.

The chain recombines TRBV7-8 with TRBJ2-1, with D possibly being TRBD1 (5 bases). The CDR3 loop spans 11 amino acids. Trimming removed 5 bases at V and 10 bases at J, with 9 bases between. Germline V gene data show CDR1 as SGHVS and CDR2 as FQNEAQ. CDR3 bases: TGTGCCAGCAGCCAATGGACAGAGCAGTTCTTC. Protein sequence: CASSQWTEQFF.

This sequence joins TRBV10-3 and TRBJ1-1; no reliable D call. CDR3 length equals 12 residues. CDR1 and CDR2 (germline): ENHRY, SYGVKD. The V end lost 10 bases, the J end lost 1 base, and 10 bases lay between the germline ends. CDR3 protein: CATDRGNTEAFF. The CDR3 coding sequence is TGTGCCACCGATCGCGGGAACACTGAAGCTTTCTTT.

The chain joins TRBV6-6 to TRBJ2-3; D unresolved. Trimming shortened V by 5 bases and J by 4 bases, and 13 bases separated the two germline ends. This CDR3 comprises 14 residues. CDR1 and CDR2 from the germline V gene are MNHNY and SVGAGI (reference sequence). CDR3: CASSPIVGADTQYF. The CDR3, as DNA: TGTGCCAGCAGTCCTATCGTCGGTGCAGATACGCAGTATTTT.

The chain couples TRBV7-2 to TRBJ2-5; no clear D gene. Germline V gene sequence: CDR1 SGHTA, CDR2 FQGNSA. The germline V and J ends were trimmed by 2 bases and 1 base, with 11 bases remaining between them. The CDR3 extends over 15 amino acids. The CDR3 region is CASSLSGGVQETQYF. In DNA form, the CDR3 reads TGTGCCAGCAGCTTAAGTGGCGGAGTCCAAGAGACCCAGTACTTC.

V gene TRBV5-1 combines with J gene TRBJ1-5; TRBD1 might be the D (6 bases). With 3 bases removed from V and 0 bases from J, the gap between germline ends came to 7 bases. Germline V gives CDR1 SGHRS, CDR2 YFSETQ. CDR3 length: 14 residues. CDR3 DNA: TGCGCCAGCAGCTCGACAGGTAGCAATCAGCCCCAGCATTTT. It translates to CASSSTGSNQPQHF.

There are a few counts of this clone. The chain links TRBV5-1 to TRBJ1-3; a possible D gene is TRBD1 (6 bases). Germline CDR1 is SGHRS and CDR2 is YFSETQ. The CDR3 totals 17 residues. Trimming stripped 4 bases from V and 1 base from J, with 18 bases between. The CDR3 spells CASSLRTVGSSGNTIYF. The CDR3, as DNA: TGCGCCAGCAGCCTAAGGACAGTAGGTTCATCTGGAAACACCATATATTTT.